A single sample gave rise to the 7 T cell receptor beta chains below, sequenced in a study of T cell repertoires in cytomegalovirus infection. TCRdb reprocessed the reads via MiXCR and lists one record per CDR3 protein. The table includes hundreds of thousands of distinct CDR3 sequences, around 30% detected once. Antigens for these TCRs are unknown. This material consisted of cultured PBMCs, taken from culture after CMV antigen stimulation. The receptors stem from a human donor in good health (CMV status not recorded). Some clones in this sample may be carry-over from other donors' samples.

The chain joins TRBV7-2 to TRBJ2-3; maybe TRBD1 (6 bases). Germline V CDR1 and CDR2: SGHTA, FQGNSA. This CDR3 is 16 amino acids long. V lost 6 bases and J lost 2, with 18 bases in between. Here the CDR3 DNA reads TGTGCCAGCAGTTACGCGCAGGGGTCCCTCACAGATACGCAGTATTTT. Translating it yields CASSYAQGSLTDTQYF.

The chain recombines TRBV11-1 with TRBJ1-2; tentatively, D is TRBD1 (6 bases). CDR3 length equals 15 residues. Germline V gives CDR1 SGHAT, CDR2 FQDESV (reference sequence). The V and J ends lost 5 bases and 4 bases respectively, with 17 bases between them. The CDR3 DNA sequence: TGTGCCAGCAGCCTCGGGGGCGCTTTTGCCTATGGCTACACCTTC. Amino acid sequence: CASSLGGAFAYGYTF.

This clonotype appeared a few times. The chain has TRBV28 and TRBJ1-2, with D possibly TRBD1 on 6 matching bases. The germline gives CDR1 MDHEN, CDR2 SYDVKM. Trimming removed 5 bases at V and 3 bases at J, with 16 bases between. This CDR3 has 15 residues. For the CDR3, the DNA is TGTGCCAGCAGTAGAGACTACAGGGATGACTATGGCTACACCTTC. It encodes CASSRDYRDDYGYTF.

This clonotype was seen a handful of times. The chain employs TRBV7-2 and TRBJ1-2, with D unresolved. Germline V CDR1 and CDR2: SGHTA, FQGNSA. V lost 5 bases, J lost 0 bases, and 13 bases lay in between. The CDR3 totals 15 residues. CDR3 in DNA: TGTGCCAGCAGCCCCTCCGGGCCGACTAACTATGGCTACACCTTC. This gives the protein CASSPSGPTNYGYTF.

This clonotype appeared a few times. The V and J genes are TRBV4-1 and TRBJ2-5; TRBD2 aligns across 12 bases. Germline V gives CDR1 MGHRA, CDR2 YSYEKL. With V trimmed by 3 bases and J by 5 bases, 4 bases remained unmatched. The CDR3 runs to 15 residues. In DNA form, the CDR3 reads TGCGCCAGCAGCCACACCGGGACTAGCGGGGAGACCCAGTACTTC. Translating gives CASSHTGTSGETQYF.

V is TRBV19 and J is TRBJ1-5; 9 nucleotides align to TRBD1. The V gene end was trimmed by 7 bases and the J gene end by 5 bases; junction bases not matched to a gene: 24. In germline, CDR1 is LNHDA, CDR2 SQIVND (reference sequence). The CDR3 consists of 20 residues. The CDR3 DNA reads TGTGCCAGTACCCCTCGAAGGGTCGTCGGGGGACAGGGCCGTTATCAGCCCCAGCATTTT. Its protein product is CASTPRRVVGGQGRYQPQHF.

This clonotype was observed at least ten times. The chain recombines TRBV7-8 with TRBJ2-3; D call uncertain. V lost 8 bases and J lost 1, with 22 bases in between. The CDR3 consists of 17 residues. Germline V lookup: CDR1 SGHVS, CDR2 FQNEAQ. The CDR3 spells CASSSNGEVLGTDTQYF. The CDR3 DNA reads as TGTGCCAGCTCTTCGAACGGAGAGGTTCTGGGCACAGATACGCAGTATTTT.